These 11 T cell receptor beta chains were sequenced from one sample in a study of shared clonotypes between healthy human individuals. The repertoire was sequenced with immunoSEQ multiplex PCR; TCRdb's copy has only in-frame clones and lacks some. The sample records a few million clones, around nine tenths being singletons. Sample: naive CD4+ T cells sorted from blood. Specified subset: CD45RA+ positively selected. The source is a young man in good health.

V and J are TRBV28 and TRBJ2-7; D is undetermined. The CDR3 consists of 14 residues. Germline-derived CDR1 and CDR2 are MDHEN and SYDVKM. Trimming took off 7 bases at V and 2 bases at J, with 15 bases between the two ends. CDR3 sequence: CASTPSGPTYEQYF. CDR3 DNA: TGTGCCAGCACCCCGTCTGGCCCCACCTACGAGCAGTACTTC. The entire variable domain, with the rest obtained from reference TRBV28 and TRBJ2-7, is as follows: DVKVTQSSRYLVKRTGEKVFLECVQDMDHENMFWYRQDPGLGLRLIYFSYDVKMKEKGDIPEGYSVSREKKERFSLILESASTNQTSMYLCASTPSGPTYEQYFGPGTRLTVT.

The V gene is TRBV5-1, the J gene TRBJ2-7; D possibly matches TRBD1 or TRBD2 (6 bases each). The V end lost 4 bases, the J end lost 4 bases, and 15 bases lay between the germline ends. The germline V gene encodes CDR1 SGHRS and CDR2 YFSETQ. The CDR3 loop spans 14 amino acids. The chain's CDR3 is CASSAGVGGYEQYF. For the CDR3, the DNA is TGCGCCAGCAGCGCAGGGGTAGGAGGGTACGAGCAGTACTTC.

The chain joins TRBV11-2 to TRBJ1-1; no clear D gene. This CDR3 has 11 amino acids. The germline V gene encodes CDR1 SGHAT and CDR2 FQNNGV. Trimming cost V 5 bases and J 5 bases, with 6 bases left between them. CDR3 DNA: TGTGCCAGCAGCACGACTACTGAAGCTTTCTTT. Protein sequence: CASSTTTEAFF.

As for this clone: Other DNA sequences of this sample code for an identical CDR3. V is TRBV29-1 and J is TRBJ1-1; D uncertain. CDR1 is SQVTM, CDR2 ANQGSEA, per germline. V gave up 3 bases and J gave up 0 bases, with 8 bases separating them. This CDR3 is 13 amino acids long. In DNA form, the CDR3 reads TGCAGCGTTGAGACTAGGATGAACACTGAAGCTTTCTTT. Translation gives CSVETRMNTEAFF.

The chain links TRBV28 to TRBJ2-1, with 10 bases lining up with TRBD2. From germline, CDR1 is MDHEN and CDR2 SYDVKM. The CDR3 extends over 15 amino acids. With 6 bases clipped from V and 2 bases from J, the junction kept 4 bases outside the gene matches. CDR3 sequence: CASRASGGAYNEQFF. The CDR3 nucleotides read TGTGCCAGCAGAGCGAGCGGGGGGGCCTACAATGAGCAGTTCTTC.

The chain joins TRBV7-6 to TRBJ1-1; 8 bases line up with TRBD1. V lost 5 bases to trimming and J lost 7 bases; unmatched junction nucleotides: 9. Germline CDR1 and CDR2: SGHVS and FNYEAQ. The CDR3 is made up of 14 amino acids. CDR3 DNA sequence: TGTGCCAGCAGCCCAAAGACAGGGGATCATGAAGCTTTCTTT. This sequence encodes CASSPKTGDHEAFF.

The chain has TRBV6-1 and TRBJ1-5; maybe TRBD1 (6 bases). The CDR3 has 14 amino acids. Germline lookup yields CDR1 MNHNS and CDR2 SASEGT. The germline V and J ends were trimmed by 10 bases and 4 bases, with 17 bases remaining between them. CDR3 sequence: CATCRRGGNQPQHF. DNA of the CDR3: TGTGCCACCTGCCGGAGGGGGGGGAATCAGCCCCAGCATTTT.

The gene calls are TRBV14 and TRBJ2-5; 10 bases are a match to TRBD2. The germline V gene encodes CDR1 SGHDN and CDR2 FVKESK. CDR3 length equals 16 residues. Germline trimming cut 4 bases from V and 2 bases from J; bases unmatched to any gene: 7. The CDR3 loop reads CASSLGTSVGQETQYF. The CDR3 DNA sequence: TGTGCCAGCAGCCTCGGGACTAGCGTCGGACAAGAGACCCAGTACTTC.

The chain has TRBV28 and TRBJ2-5, with 9 bases that match TRBD2. Near its end, the DNA agrees better with TRBJ2-7, so the J call may be wrong. The length of the CDR3 is 13 residues. CDR1 is MDHEN and CDR2 is SYDVKM in the germline V gene. CDR3 loop: CASNSGGSYEQYF. In DNA form, the CDR3 reads TGTGCCAGCAATAGCGGGGGCTCCTACGAGCAGTACTTC.

Worth noting for this clone: In the same sample, other DNA sequences code for this CDR3. The chain recombines TRBV30 with TRBJ1-1; 9 bases line up with TRBD1. The V gene's germline CDR1 is GTSNPN and CDR2 SVGIG (reference sequence). The trim removed 5 bases at V and 4 bases at J, leaving 2 bases unmatched. The CDR3 covers 12 residues. The CDR3 reads CAWSDRGTEAFF. The DNA for the CDR3 is TGTGCCTGGTCGGACAGGGGCACTGAAGCTTTCTTT.

V and J are TRBV23-1 and TRBJ1-2; D remains ambiguous. TRBV23-1 is an ORF, with its function uncertain. V was cut by 3 bases and J by 2 bases, with 10 bases left in between. The CDR3 covers 14 residues. CDR3 loop: CASSHRNLNYGYTF. In DNA form, the CDR3 reads TGCGCCAGCAGTCATAGGAACTTAAACTATGGCTACACCTTC.